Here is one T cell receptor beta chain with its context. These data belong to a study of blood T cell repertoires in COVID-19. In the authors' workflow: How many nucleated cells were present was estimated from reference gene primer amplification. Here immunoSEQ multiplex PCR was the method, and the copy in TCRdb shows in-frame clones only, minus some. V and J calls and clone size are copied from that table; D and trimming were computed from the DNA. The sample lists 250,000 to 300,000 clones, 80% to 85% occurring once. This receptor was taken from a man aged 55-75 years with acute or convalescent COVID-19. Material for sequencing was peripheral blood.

The CDR3 is CACRTGLAGKKDTQYF. The CDR3, as DNA: TGTGCCTGCCGAACGGGACTAGCGGGGAAGAAAGATACGCAGTATTTT. The chain employs TRBV30 and TRBJ2-3; TRBD2 matches at 13 bases. Germline CDR1 and CDR2: GTSNPN and SVGIG (reference sequence). Unmatched junction bases numbered 11, after V lost 6 bases and J lost 5 bases. The CDR3 sequence is 16 residues long. The full variable domain, completed using reference TRBV30 and TRBJ2-3, is SQTIHQWPATLVQPVGSPLSLECTVEGTSNPNLYWYRQAAGRGLQLLFYSVGIGQISSEVPQNLSASRPQDRQFILSSKKLLLSDSGFYLCACRTGLAGKKDTQYFGPGTRLTVL.